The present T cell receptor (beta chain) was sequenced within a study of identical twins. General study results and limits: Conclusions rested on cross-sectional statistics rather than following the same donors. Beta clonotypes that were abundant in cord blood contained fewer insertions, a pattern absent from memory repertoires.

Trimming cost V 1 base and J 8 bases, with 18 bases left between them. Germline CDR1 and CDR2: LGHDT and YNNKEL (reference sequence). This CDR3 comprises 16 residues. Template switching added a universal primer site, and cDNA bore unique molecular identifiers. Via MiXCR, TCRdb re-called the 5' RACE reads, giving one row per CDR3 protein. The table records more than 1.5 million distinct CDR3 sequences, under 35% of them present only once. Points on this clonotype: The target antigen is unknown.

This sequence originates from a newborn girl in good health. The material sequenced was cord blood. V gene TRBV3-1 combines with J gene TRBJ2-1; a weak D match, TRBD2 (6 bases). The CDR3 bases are TGTGCCAGCAGCCAAGGGGTGGGACTCAAGACCTATGAGCAGTTCTTC. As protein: CASSQGVGLKTYEQFF.